The source of this TCR beta chain is a study of blood T cell repertoires in COVID-19. Clones were sequenced by immunoSEQ multiplex PCR, and TCRdb holds only the in-frame ones, with some missing. The sample contains 310,000 or so clones, roughly 84% of which appear only once. The CDR3 spans 15 residues. Germline V gene lookup returns CDR1 MNHEY and CDR2 SVGAGI. Trimming removed 5 bases from V and 5 bases from J; junction bases left unmatched: 8. The sequence derives from a man between 45 and 60 years old with active or convalescent COVID-19. The J gene is TRBJ2-3, the V gene TRBV6-5; 9 nucleotides line up with TRBD1. Source material: peripheral blood. The CDR3 is CASSTGDREIDTQYF. The DNA for the CDR3 is TGTGCCAGCAGTACTGGGGACAGGGAAATAGATACGCAGTATTTT.